The rows below give T cell receptor beta chains drawn from one sample of a study of cytomegalovirus exposure and HLA in healthy donors. Only in-frame clones appear in the TCRdb table, and some are missing; sequencing was by immunoSEQ multiplex PCR. This table holds under 200,000 clones, about three quarters found once. Sequencing input: PBMCs. Receptors were obtained from a woman aged 30 to 39 in good health and CMV-seronegative. Both conserved end residues are part of each CDR3. D genes are given only for firm matches. Clone sizes are given selectively: once, few, many, or a class where the clone is expanded.

J gene	clone size	V gene	D gene	CDR3 DNA	CDR3 protein
TRBJ1-2	few	TRBV18	NA	TGTGCCAGTACAATTTCCGGGCCGGGACAAAAGGATGGCTACACCTTC	CASTISGPGQKDGYTF
TRBJ1-1	few	TRBV19	NA	TGTGCCAGTAGTACAAAGCATGAAGCTTTCTTT	CASSTKHEAFF
TRBJ2-2	NA	TRBV30	TRBD1	TGTGCCTGGAGTGACAGGGGGCGGGCGAACACCGGGGAGCTGTTTTTC	CAWSDRGRANTGELFF
TRBJ2-3	few	TRBV29-1	NA	TGCAGCGTAAGAGCGGGCACAGATACGCAGTATTTT	CSVRAGTDTQYF
TRBJ1-2	NA	TRBV15	NA	TGTGCCACCAGCAGATCAGGGGAAGCTCACTATGGCTACACCTTC	CATSRSGEAHYGYTF
TRBJ2-7	few	TRBV29-1	NA	TGCAGCGTCGAGACAGGTTCCACGGTGTACGAGCAGTACTTC	CSVETGSTVYEQYF
TRBJ1-5	few	TRBV19	TRBD1	TGTGCCAGTCGACAGGGGAGGCGACAGCCCCAGCATTTT	CASRQGRRQPQHF
TRBJ2-2	few	TRBV7-9	TRBD2	TGTTCCAGCAGCCCTCCACGCGGGGGGGCCTCTGACGGGGAGCTGTTTTTT	CSSSPPRGGASDGELFF
TRBJ1-1	NA	TRBV10-2	TRBD1	TGCGCCACCAAACAGGGGGCTGGGAACACTGAAGCTTTCTTT	CATKQGAGNTEAFF
TRBJ1-6	NA	TRBV4-1	NA	TGCGCCAGCAGCCAAGAAGCGAGAGGTCCCTCCTATAATTCACCCCTCCACTTT	CASSQEARGPSYNSPLHF
TRBJ2-1	NA	TRBV19	TRBD2	TGTGCCAGTAGCATGAGCGGGGGAAACTACAATGAGCAGTTCTTC	CASSMSGGNYNEQFF
TRBJ2-5	NA	TRBV30	NA	TGTGCCTGGAGTGTTCTCCCAATTAGGGGTCAAGAGACCCAGTACTTC	CAWSVLPIRGQETQYF
TRBJ2-7	NA	TRBV6-5	NA	TGTGCCAGCAGCCCGGGTCGTTTCGAGCAGTACTTC	CASSPGRFEQYF
TRBJ2-1	NA	TRBV5-1	TRBD2	TGCGCCAGCAGCTTGGCCGCGGGGGGCATGCAGTTCTTC	CASSLAAGGMQFF
TRBJ1-1	NA	TRBV5-1	TRBD1	TGCGCCAGCAGCAACCAGGGGGCCACTGAAGCTTTCTTT	CASSNQGATEAFF
TRBJ1-2	few	TRBV18	TRBD1	TGTGCCAGCTCACCACAATCCGGGACAGCCATCTATGGCTACACCTTC	CASSPQSGTAIYGYTF
TRBJ2-2	NA	TRBV5-1	TRBD2	TGCGCCAGCAGCCCACGGACTAGCGGGGAGCTGTTTTTT	CASSPRTSGELFF
TRBJ2-7	few	TRBV7-8	NA	TGTGCCAGCAAGGAGAAGCCGGCATACGAGCAGTACTTC	CASKEKPAYEQYF